This entry lists 18 T cell receptor beta chains sequenced from one sample in a study of cytomegalovirus exposure and HLA in healthy donors (TCRdb year 2017). The library came from the immunoSEQ multiplex PCR assay. For the multiplex PCR, a mixture combining 60 forward primers for TCR Vbeta segments and 13 reverse primers for TCR Jbeta segments was used. TCRdb holds this immuneACCESS table with in-frame rearrangements only. Some clones are missing; in checked studies, unresolved V genes explain under half, and the rest has no known cause. The sample data list about 120,000 clones, and 80% of these were observed just once. About 8.9% of the sample is in the top ten clones. Sequenced material: PBMCs. These receptors were obtained from a man aged 25-40 years in good health and CMV-seropositive.

The chain links TRBV4-1 to TRBJ2-7; 7 nucleotides match TRBD2. Trimming cost V 0 bases and J 3 bases; bases outside gene matches: 14. Germline assignment: CDR1 MGHRA and CDR2 YSYEKL. The CDR3 spans 18 residues. CDR3: CASSQDKREGRRIYEQYF. CDR3 DNA sequence: TGCGCCAGCAGCCAAGATAAGAGGGAGGGTAGGCGGATCTACGAGCAGTACTTC.

The CDR3 DNA reads TGTGCCAGCAGGGCTAGGGACACTAGCACAGATACGCAGTATTTT. This encodes CASRARDTSTDTQYF. This chain connects TRBV5-5 to TRBJ2-3, with D possibly being TRBD1 (6 bases). The V end was cut by 5 bases, the J end by 0 bases, with 13 bases between. Per the germline V gene, CDR1 is SGHKS and CDR2 is YYEKEE (reference sequence). The CDR3 runs 15 residues.

The chain combines TRBV10-3 with TRBJ1-4; the D is unclear. The CDR3 consists of 15 residues. V dropped 6 bases and J dropped 2 bases, with 13 bases sitting between them. Germline values: CDR1 ENHRY, CDR2 SYGVKD. As DNA, the CDR3 is TGTGCCATCAGCCCTTCAGAGGGCACTAATGAAAAACTGTTTTTT. Translated: CAISPSEGTNEKLFF.

The V gene is TRBV5-1, the J gene TRBJ1-1; 7 positions match TRBD1. Unmatched junction bases numbered 10, after V lost 0 bases and J lost 11 bases. The CDR3 runs 14 residues. In germline, CDR1 is SGHRS, CDR2 YFSETQ. CDR3 sequence: CASSLGAGTVTAFF. The CDR3 DNA is TGCGCCAGCAGCTTGGGAGCCGGGACAGTGACCGCTTTCTTT.

J is TRBJ2-3 and V is TRBV14, with D maybe TRBD1 (6 bases). Germline CDR1 reads SGHDN; CDR2 reads FVKESK. CDR3 length: 15 amino acids. The ends were cut back, 10 bases at V and 4 bases at J, with 21 bases in the middle. CDR3 region: CATSRGAGVADTQYF. The CDR3 DNA is TGTGCCACTTCCCGAGGGGCAGGGGTGGCAGATACGCAGTATTTT. The complete variable domain, with remaining parts taken from reference TRBV14 and TRBJ2-3, reads EAGVTQFPSHSVIEKGQTVTLRCDPISGHDNLYWYRRVMGKEIKFLLHFVKESKQDESGMPNNRFLAERTGGTYSTLKVQPAELEDSGVYFCATSRGAGVADTQYFGPGTRLTVL.

This clone was detected only a few times. The chain is built from TRBV7-9 and TRBJ2-7; 9 positions match TRBD2. The CDR3 spans 15 residues. V lost 3 bases to trimming and J lost 0 bases; unmatched junction nucleotides: 3. Germline assignment: CDR1 SEHNR and CDR2 FQNEAQ (reference sequence). The CDR3 reads CASSFSGGLSYEQYF. The CDR3 coding sequence is TGTGCCAGCAGCTTTAGCGGGGGCCTCTCCTACGAGCAGTACTTC.

This rearrangement joins TRBV28 to TRBJ2-5, with 7 bases that match TRBD1. CDR3 size: 14 residues. J lost 2 bases, V lost 7 bases, and 7 bases had no gene match. Germline loops: CDR1 MDHEN, CDR2 SYDVKM. The DNA for the CDR3 is TGTGCCAGCAAAACCCCGGGACAGCAAGAGACCCAGTACTTC. It specifies CASKTPGQQETQYF. Looking up the rest from reference TRBV28 and TRBJ2-5 gives the full variable domain: DVKVTQSSRYLVKRTGEKVFLECVQDMDHENMFWYRQDPGLGLRLIYFSYDVKMKEKGDIPEGYSVSREKKERFSLILESASTNQTSMYLCASKTPGQQETQYFGPGTRLLVL.

This clone was recorded once. This chain uses TRBV28 with TRBJ2-1; D uncertain. The length of the CDR3 is 12 residues. Germline V CDR1 and CDR2: MDHEN, SYDVKM. V shed 7 bases and J shed 7 bases, with 11 bases lying between them. The CDR3 protein is CASNSDLNEQFF. The DNA of the CDR3 is TGTGCCAGCAATAGTGACTTGAATGAGCAGTTCTTC.

The rearrangement joins TRBV18 to TRBJ1-2, with D maybe TRBD1 (5 bases). This CDR3 has 15 residues. The germline V gene encodes CDR1 KGHSH and CDR2 LQKENI. The V end lost 6 bases, the J end lost 0 bases, and 14 bases lay between the germline ends. The CDR3: CASSPSRASNYGYTF. CDR3 bases: TGTGCCAGCTCGCCCTCCAGGGCATCTAACTATGGCTACACCTTC.

V usage is TRBV18 and J usage is TRBJ2-7; 7 nucleotides agree with TRBD2. CDR3 length: 13 amino acids. V trimming: 3 bases; J trimming: 2 bases; junction bases outside the gene matches: 1. CDR1 and CDR2 from the germline V gene are KGHSH and LQKENI. In DNA form, the CDR3 reads TGTGCCAGCTCACCGAGCGGGGCCTACGAGCAGTACTTC. Amino acid sequence: CASSPSGAYEQYF.

This chain connects TRBV5-1 to TRBJ1-2; 8 bases align to TRBD1. The CDR3 spans 14 residues. The V gene end was trimmed by 2 bases and the J gene end by 6 bases; junction bases not matched to a gene: 6. The germline CDR1 and CDR2 sequences are SGHRS and YFSETQ. This CDR3 is CASSFGQGGDGYTF. CDR3 DNA: TGCGCCAGCAGCTTCGGACAGGGAGGAGATGGCTACACCTTC.

The rearrangement joins TRBV7-2 to TRBJ2-7; TRBD1 is a possible D gene (5 bases). V dropped 5 bases and J dropped 6 bases, with 20 bases sitting between them. The CDR3 runs 15 residues. The germline CDR1 and CDR2 sequences are SGHTA and FQGNSA. This chain's CDR3 is CASSPHPGRRSEQYF. The DNA for the CDR3 is TGTGCCAGCAGCCCCCATCCAGGGCGAAGATCCGAGCAGTACTTC.

The genes are TRBV27 and TRBJ1-5; D gene ambiguous. Trimming took off 6 bases at V and 6 bases at J, with 18 bases between the two ends. Germline V gene lookup returns CDR1 MNHEY and CDR2 SMNVEV (reference sequence). The CDR3 runs 15 residues. CDR3 in DNA: TGTGCCAGCAGGGGTTTGATGGGTACGGGTCAGCCCCAGCATTTT. Translating gives CASRGLMGTGQPQHF.

V gene TRBV6-1 combines with J gene TRBJ1-2; the D is unclear. There are 15 residues in the CDR3. V was pared by 0 bases and J by 8 bases, with 16 bases between. The germline CDR1 and CDR2 sequences are MNHNS and SASEGT. This chain's CDR3 is CASSEARLEASGYTF. In DNA, the CDR3 is TGTGCCAGCAGTGAAGCCCGCCTAGAGGCTTCCGGCTACACCTTC.

This chain joins TRBV9 and TRBJ1-2, with 7 positions matching TRBD1. The CDR3 consists of 13 residues. Germline V gives CDR1 SGDLS, CDR2 YYNGEE. The ends lost 0 bases at V and 5 bases at J; junction bases unmatched: 1. CDR3 in amino acids: CASSVDRGYGYTF. The CDR3 nucleotides read TGTGCCAGCAGCGTAGACAGGGGTTATGGCTACACCTTC.

The rearrangement links TRBV5-1 to TRBJ2-3; TRBD1 matches 7 bases. This CDR3 spans 15 amino acids. Unmatched junction bases numbered 3, after V lost 1 base and J lost 1 base. Germline CDR1 is SGHRS and CDR2 is YFSETQ. The CDR3 reads CASSLITGGTDTQYF. The CDR3 DNA is TGCGCCAGCAGCTTGATTACAGGGGGCACAGATACGCAGTATTTT. The full variable domain, rest sourced from reference TRBV5-1 and TRBJ2-3, is KAGVTQTPRYLIKTRGQQVTLSCSPISGHRSVSWYQQTPGQGLQFLFEYFSETQRNKGNFPGRFSGRQFSNSRSEMNVSTLELGDSALYLCASSLITGGTDTQYFGPGTRLTVL.

The V gene is TRBV6-6, the J gene TRBJ2-7, with 8 positions matching TRBD1. CDR3 length: 12 residues. V dropped 10 bases and J dropped 0; count of bases not matched to a gene: 2. Germline CDR1 and CDR2: MNHNY and SVGAGI (reference sequence). The CDR3 region has the DNA TGTGCCACGGGACAGGACTCCTACGAGCAGTACTTC. Protein product: CATGQDSYEQYF.

This chain uses TRBV7-9 with TRBJ1-3, with a tentative D call TRBD1 (5 bases). CDR3 size: 16 residues. CDR1 SEHNR and CDR2 FQNEAQ come from the germline V gene (reference sequence). Trimming shortened V by 1 base and J by 0 bases, and 10 bases separated the two germline ends. The CDR3 bases are TGTGCCAGCAGCTTAGGTTCGGGGGGCTCTGGAAACACCATATATTTT. Translating gives CASSLGSGGSGNTIYF.